The clone carrying this T cell receptor beta chain came up a few times. What it binds is unknown. The data were obtained in a study of blood T cells in healthy people across ages. The CDR3 totals 11 residues. Deletions cut 4 bases from V and 2 bases from J, with 6 bases between. CDR1 SQVTM and CDR2 ANQGSEA come from the germline V gene. The study, taken as a whole, reports: The unsorted PBMCs prevented any conclusive comparison of naive versus antigen-experienced cells.

Combining a sample-barcoded 5' primer with a J-beta primer mix, a second PCR ran for roughly 6 to 11 cycles. TCRdb ran MiXCR on the 5' RACE reads and lists one entry per CDR3 protein. Seen here are roughly 1 million distinct CDR3 sequences, roughly 24% observed once, and the top ten hold about 0.8%. These data were likewise used in another study, on T cells of mothers and their children.

The specimen was blood. The TCR sequence derives from a girl aged 2 to 10 in good health. The rearrangement joins TRBV29-1 to TRBJ2-7; no definite D call. The CDR3 region has the DNA TGCAGCGTTGTCGACCCCTACGAGCAGTACTTC. Residues: CSVVDPYEQYF.